The T cell receptor (beta chain) described here comes from a study of CD8+CD57+ T cells in acquired aplastic anemia. Study background: Sorting CD4+ and CD8+ cells gave DNA averaging approximately 2.9 ug. General study points: Patients and controls shared 25 to 30 CD8+ CDR3 sequences, which appeared highly expressed in patients and within their immunodominant clones. Any difference that existed in CD8+ Simpson's diversity between patients and controls was not significant.

Previously, flow cytometry had revealed CD8+CD57+ cell expansion in the patients chosen for sequencing. The template used for profiling TCR beta VDJ and CDR3 was genomic DNA. Using its own MiXCR run on the reads, TCRdb lists one record per CDR3 protein. The sample lists 310,000 or so distinct CDR3 sequences, 56% occurring once. About this clonotype itself: Its antigen is currently unknown.

The CDR3 is 15 residues long. Germline V gene data show CDR1 as LNHDA and CDR2 as SQIVND (reference sequence). The V gene end was trimmed by 5 bases and the J gene end by 1 base; junction bases not matched to a gene: 3. The sequencing input was sorted CD4+, CD8+, or CD8+CD57+ T cells (not recorded which) from PBMCs. The chain is built from TRBV19 and TRBJ2-2; 8 positions match TRBD1. The sequence was collected from a human donor with aplastic anemia. The CDR3, as DNA: TGTGCCAGTAGTGGTGGACAGGGGAACACCGGGGAGCTGTTTTTT. Its protein product is CASSGGQGNTGELFF. The whole variable domain, remainder taken from reference TRBV19 and TRBJ2-2, is DGGITQSPKYLFRKEGQNVTLSCEQNLNHDAMYWYRQDPGQGLRLIYYSQIVNDFQKGDIAEGYSVSREKKESFPLTVTSAQKNPTAFYLCASSGGQGNTGELFFGEGSRLTVL.